These 27 T cell receptor beta chains were all obtained from the same sample, sequenced in a study of OX40 agonist ivuxolimab in advanced cancers. Produced via immunoSEQ multiplex PCR; TCRdb's table is partial and in-frame only. Of fewer than 35,000 clones in the sample, around nine tenths were seen once. The source material was CD4+ or CD8+ T cells sorted from blood, sampled in a trial of the OX40 agonist ivuxolimab. These receptors originate from an adult with an advanced solid tumor such as melanoma, head and neck, liver or kidney cancer.

The chain carries TRBV7-9 and TRBJ2-7; D may be TRBD1 or TRBD2 (5 bases each). The CDR3 extends over 16 amino acids. The V end was cut by 4 bases, the J end by 2 bases, with 18 bases between. Per the germline V gene, CDR1 is SEHNR and CDR2 is FQNEAQ (reference sequence). The CDR3 nucleotides are TGTGCCAGCAGCTACCATCTGGGACGGAGGACCTACGAGCAGTACTTC. Its protein is CASSYHLGRRTYEQYF.

V is TRBV9 and J is TRBJ2-1; TRBD1 might be the D (5 bases). Germline assignment: CDR1 SGDLS and CDR2 YYNGEE. V was shortened by 0 bases and J by 8 bases, with 12 bases between the two germline ends. The CDR3 has 14 residues. DNA for the CDR3: TGTGCCAGCAGCGTAGCGGCCCAGGGCTATGAGCAGTTCTTC. This translates into CASSVAAQGYEQFF.

The chain employs TRBV5-6 and TRBJ2-5; D is unresolved. The CDR3 sequence is 12 residues long. The germline V gene encodes CDR1 SGHDT and CDR2 YYEEEE. V was shortened by 0 bases and J by 9 bases, with 9 bases between the two germline ends. The CDR3 nucleotides read TGTGCCAGCAGCTTGGGGACCGGAGCCCAGTACTTC. Translating gives CASSLGTGAQYF.

This clone was observed a single time. This rearrangement joins TRBV6-5 to TRBJ1-4; D is uncertain. The ends were cut back, 0 bases at V and 7 bases at J, with 6 bases in the middle. The CDR3 length is 13 residues. Germline lookup yields CDR1 MNHEY and CDR2 SVGAGI. CDR3 coding DNA: TGTGCCAGCAGTTACTCGACGGCTGAAAAACTGTTTTTT. Protein sequence: CASSYSTAEKLFF.

The rearrangement links TRBV27 to TRBJ2-7; 16 bases map to TRBD2. Germline assignment: CDR1 MNHEY and CDR2 SMNVEV (reference sequence). This CDR3 has 17 amino acids. V lost 5 bases and J lost 5; bases outside the gene matches: 9. The CDR3, as DNA: TGTGCCAGCAGTGTTCCGGGACTAGCGGGAGGGCCCCACGAGCAGTACTTC. It specifies CASSVPGLAGGPHEQYF.

This chain connects TRBV7-9 to TRBJ2-1; D not resolved. Trimming shortened V by 1 base and J by 10 bases, and 8 bases separated the two germline ends. Germline loops: CDR1 SEHNR, CDR2 FQNEAQ (reference sequence). The CDR3 runs 12 residues. The CDR3 DNA follows: TGTGCCAGCAGCTTAGTACTACTCGAGCAGTTCTTC. Its protein is CASSLVLLEQFF.

This clone has only a few counts. J is TRBJ2-7 and V is TRBV4-1; D remains ambiguous. Trimming removed 0 bases from V and 4 bases from J, with 7 bases in between. This CDR3 has 13 residues. Germline CDR1 is MGHRA and CDR2 is YSYEKL. Here the CDR3 reads CASSQEFSYEQYF. CDR3 coding DNA: TGCGCCAGCAGCCAAGAGTTTAGTTACGAGCAGTACTTC.

The chain recombines TRBV9 with TRBJ2-1, with D perhaps TRBD2 (6 bases). This CDR3 spans 10 amino acids. Deletions cut 7 bases from V and 7 bases from J, with 6 bases between. Germline-derived CDR1 and CDR2 are SGDLS and YYNGEE. CDR3 DNA sequence: TGTGCCAGCGGGGGGAATGAGCAGTTCTTC. Protein product: CASGGNEQFF.

This clone was seen only a few times. This chain connects TRBV7-6 to TRBJ2-3; 8 positions agree with TRBD1. The CDR3 runs 16 residues. V lost 1 base, J lost 3 bases, and 6 bases stayed unmatched. In germline, CDR1 is SGHVS, CDR2 FNYEAQ. The CDR3 DNA sequence: TGTGCCAGCAGCTTAGTAGGACAGGGTTCTACAGATACGCAGTATTTT. Encoded protein: CASSLVGQGSTDTQYF.

The chain uses TRBV6-5 and TRBJ1-5; no clear D. The V end was cut by 2 bases, the J end by 0 bases, with 8 bases between. This CDR3 contains 15 residues. Germline V gives CDR1 MNHEY, CDR2 SVGAGI. This CDR3 is CASSYRQDSNQPQHF. The CDR3 DNA follows: TGTGCCAGCAGTTACCGGCAGGATAGCAATCAGCCCCAGCATTTT.

This chain links TRBV19 with TRBJ2-1; D is possibly TRBD2 (6 bases). Germline CDR1 reads LNHDA; CDR2 reads SQIVND (reference sequence). Trimming cost V 8 bases and J 14 bases, with 16 bases left between them. CDR3 length: 11 residues. CDR3 nucleotides: TGTGCCAGTCTAAGCAGCGGGCAAGAGTTCTTC. Protein product: CASLSSGQEFF.

The rearrangement joins TRBV2 to TRBJ1-1; a possible D gene is TRBD1 (5 bases). The germline V gene has CDR1 SNHLY and CDR2 FYNNEI. The CDR3 loop spans 14 amino acids. V was shortened by 5 bases and J by 0 bases, with 10 bases between the two germline ends. The DNA of the CDR3 is TGTGCCAGCAGTCAGGGAACTTTGAACACTGAAGCTTTCTTT. This codes for CASSQGTLNTEAFF.

The chain carries TRBV28 and TRBJ2-7; tentative D call: TRBD2 (6 bases). V lost 5 bases and J lost 2, with 22 bases in between. Germline CDR1 and CDR2: MDHEN and SYDVKM. This CDR3 has 17 amino acids. The CDR3 loop reads CASSQTGGADMTYEQYF. DNA of the CDR3: TGTGCCAGCAGTCAAACAGGAGGGGCCGACATGACCTACGAGCAGTACTTC.

The gene calls are TRBV9 and TRBJ2-7; 8 positions match TRBD2. The J segment lost 3 bases and the V segment lost 3 bases, leaving 5 bases of the junction unmatched. Germline lookup yields CDR1 SGDLS and CDR2 YYNGEE. The CDR3 sequence is 14 residues long. The DNA for the CDR3 is TGTGCCAGCAGCGCCCGGGAGGGCCGCTACGAGCAGTACTTC. Protein sequence: CASSAREGRYEQYF.

CDR3 sequence: CASSPEPFSGNTIYF. In nucleotides, the CDR3 is TGTGCCAGCAGTCCCGAGCCCTTCTCTGGAAACACCATATATTTT. The V gene is TRBV27, the J gene TRBJ1-3; D ambiguous. Germline V gene data show CDR1 as MNHEY and CDR2 as SMNVEV (reference sequence). The V and J ends lost 5 bases and 0 bases respectively, with 11 bases between them. The CDR3 extends over 15 amino acids.

This chain links TRBV27 with TRBJ2-7; 11 nucleotides align to TRBD2. CDR1 and CDR2 from the germline V gene are MNHEY and SMNVEV (reference sequence). The junction had 8 bases not matched to a gene; V was cut back by 4 bases and J by 3 bases. This CDR3 contains 16 residues. CDR3 nucleotide sequence: TGTGCCAGCAGTTCTCTAGCGGGAGGCCTAAACTACGAGCAGTACTTC. Translation: CASSSLAGGLNYEQYF.

The gene calls are TRBV10-3 and TRBJ1-2, with 7 bases aligning to TRBD1. CDR1 and CDR2 (germline): ENHRY, SYGVKD. V lost 7 bases to trimming and J lost 8 bases; unmatched junction nucleotides: 22. CDR3 length equals 17 residues. For the CDR3, the DNA is TGTGCCATCATGCGTCTGACAGGGACCATAACCACGTGGGGCTACACCTTC. Residues: CAIMRLTGTITTWGYTF.

A word on this clone: The sample holds other DNA sequences that translate to the same CDR3. The chain carries TRBV7-9 and TRBJ1-5, with a tentative D call TRBD1 (5 bases). V was shortened by 5 bases and J by 0 bases, with 20 bases between the two germline ends. Germline CDR1 is SEHNR and CDR2 is FQNEAQ (reference sequence). The CDR3 covers 18 residues. The CDR3 protein is CASSLVGQGSNSNQPQHF. The CDR3 DNA reads as TGTGCCAGCAGCCTAGTGGGGCAGGGATCGAATAGCAATCAGCCCCAGCATTTT. Supplemented by reference TRBV7-9 and TRBJ1-5, the full variable domain reads DTGVSQNPRHKITKRGQNVTFRCDPISEHNRLYWYRQTLGQGPEFLTYFQNEAQLEKSRLLSDRFSAERPKGSFSTLEIQRTEQGDSAMYLCASSLVGQGSNSNQPQHFGDGTRLSIL.

The chain carries TRBV4-1 and TRBJ1-1; D unclear. The germline V and J ends were trimmed by 4 bases and 0 bases, with 9 bases remaining between them. The CDR3 spans 14 residues. Germline values: CDR1 MGHRA, CDR2 YSYEKL. CDR3 region: CASSPAYMNTEAFF. In DNA form, the CDR3 reads TGCGCCAGCAGCCCGGCTTACATGAACACTGAAGCTTTCTTT.

V and J are TRBV4-2 and TRBJ2-7; 7 bases line up with TRBD1. This CDR3 comprises 17 residues. Germline values: CDR1 LGHNA, CDR2 YNFKEQ. V was clipped by 1 base and J by 0 bases; unmatched bases: 9. For the CDR3, the DNA is TGTGCCAGCAGCCAAGTTGGGTTGGGGGACAGCTCCTACGAGCAGTACTTC. Protein: CASSQVGLGDSSYEQYF.

The rearrangement joins TRBV18 to TRBJ2-1; 7 bases align to TRBD2. The CDR3 runs to 16 residues. V shed 3 bases and J 5 bases; nucleotides not matched to a gene: 10. The germline V gene encodes CDR1 KGHSH and CDR2 LQKENI. CDR3 in amino acids: CASSPTGLGYDNEQFF. Here the CDR3 DNA reads TGTGCCAGCTCACCTACTGGACTAGGGTACGACAATGAGCAGTTCTTC.

The chain couples TRBV6-6 to TRBJ2-7; 8 positions match TRBD1. Germline V gene lookup returns CDR1 MNHNY and CDR2 SVGAGI (reference sequence). This CDR3 comprises 12 residues. Trimming took 7 bases from V and 6 from J; bases not matched to a gene: 5. In DNA form, the CDR3 reads TGTGCCAGCACTGGACAGGGTGGCGAGCAGTACTTC. Protein sequence: CASTGQGGEQYF.

The rearrangement uses TRBV9 and TRBJ1-1, with no clear D. CDR3 length: 13 amino acids. Trimming removed 0 bases from V and 2 bases from J, with 5 bases in between. CDR1 SGDLS and CDR2 YYNGEE come from the germline V gene. The DNA of the CDR3 is TGTGCCAGCAGCGTAGTTCTCAACACTGAAGCTTTCTTT. Amino acid sequence: CASSVVLNTEAFF. The full variable domain, with the rest looked up from reference TRBV9 and TRBJ1-1, is DSGVTQTPKHLITATGQRVTLRCSPRSGDLSVYWYQQSLDQGLQFLIQYYNGEERAKGNILERFSAQQFPDLHSELNLSSLELGDSALYFCASSVVLNTEAFFGQGTRLTVV.

The chain combines TRBV10-3 with TRBJ1-5, with 8 bases aligning to TRBD1. Germline loops: CDR1 ENHRY, CDR2 SYGVKD. This CDR3 contains 19 residues. With 3 bases clipped from V and 6 bases from J, the junction kept 19 bases outside the gene matches. In nucleotides, the CDR3 is TGTGCCATCAGTGATATTCAATCCGGGGCAGGGGGCTTCGGTCAGCCCCAGCATTTT. It encodes CAISDIQSGAGGFGQPQHF.

The chain links TRBV10-1 to TRBJ1-2; 9 bases match TRBD1. V shed 5 bases and J 2 bases; nucleotides not matched to a gene: 6. Germline V gene lookup returns CDR1 WNHNN and CDR2 SYGVQD (reference sequence). The CDR3 runs to 15 residues. The CDR3 bases are TGCGCCAGCAGTATATCGACAGGGGGAAACTATGGCTACACCTTC. This gives the protein CASSISTGGNYGYTF.

V is TRBV6-5 and J is TRBJ2-5; D not certain. Germline CDR1 is MNHEY and CDR2 is SVGAGI. The V and J ends lost 5 bases and 5 bases respectively, with 6 bases between them. CDR3 length equals 11 residues. The CDR3 nucleotides are TGTGCCAGCAGTCTTCTTGAGACCCAGTACTTC. This sequence encodes CASSLLETQYF.

The V and J genes are TRBV20-1 and TRBJ2-7; D assignment may be TRBD1 or TRBD2 (5 bases each). CDR1 is DFQATT, CDR2 SNEGSKA, per germline (reference sequence). V dropped 5 bases and J dropped 6 bases, with 11 bases sitting between them. The CDR3 totals 11 residues. The CDR3 DNA follows: TGCAGTGCTCGGGACCTTCGCGAGCAGTACTTC. This sequence encodes CSARDLREQYF.